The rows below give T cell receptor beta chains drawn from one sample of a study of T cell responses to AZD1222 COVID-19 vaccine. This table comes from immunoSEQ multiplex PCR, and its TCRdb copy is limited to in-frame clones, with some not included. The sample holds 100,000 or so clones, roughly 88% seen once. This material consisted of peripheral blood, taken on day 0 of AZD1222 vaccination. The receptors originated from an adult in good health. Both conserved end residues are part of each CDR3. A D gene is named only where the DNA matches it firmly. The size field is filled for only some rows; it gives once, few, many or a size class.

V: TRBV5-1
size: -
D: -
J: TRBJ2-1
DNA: TGCGCCAGCAGCTTGTTGGGGGACAAAGCCTACAATGAGCAGTTCTTC
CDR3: CASSLLGDKAYNEQFF

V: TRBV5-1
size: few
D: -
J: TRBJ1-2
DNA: TGCGCCAGCAGCCAAACAGGGAGCGATGGCTACACCTTC
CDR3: CASSQTGSDGYTF

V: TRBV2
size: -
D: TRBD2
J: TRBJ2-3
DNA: TGTGCCAGCAAGGAGGAGAGACTAGCGGGGGTTTTAGATACGCAGTATTTT
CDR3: CASKEERLAGVLDTQYF

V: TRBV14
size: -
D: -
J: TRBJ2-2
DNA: TGTGCCAGCCGTCTCCATACCGGGGAGCTGTTTTTT
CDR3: CASRLHTGELFF

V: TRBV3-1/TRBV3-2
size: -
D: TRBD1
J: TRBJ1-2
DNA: TGTGCCAGCAGCCAAGATGCGCAGGGGGCGGCCTATGGCTACACCTTC
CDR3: CASSQDAQGAAYGYTF

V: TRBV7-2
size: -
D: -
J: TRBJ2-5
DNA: TGTGCCAGCAGCACGACTAGTTGGGAGACCCAGTACTTC
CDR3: CASSTTSWETQYF

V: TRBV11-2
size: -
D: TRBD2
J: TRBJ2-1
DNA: TGTGCCAGCAGCTTAGTTACGCGGGGGGGCCATCGGGATGAGCAGTTCTTC
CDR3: CASSLVTRGGHRDEQFF

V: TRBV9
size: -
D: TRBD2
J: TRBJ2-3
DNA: TGTGCCAGCAGCGTGGCTAGCGGGACTACCTCAGATACGCAGTATTTT
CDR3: CASSVASGTTSDTQYF

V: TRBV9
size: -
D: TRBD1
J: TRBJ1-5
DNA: TGTGCCAGCAGCGTAGGACAGGGCTCGAGTCAGCCCCAGCATTTT
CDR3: CASSVGQGSSQPQHF

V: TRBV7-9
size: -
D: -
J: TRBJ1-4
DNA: TGTGCCAGCAGCTTAGGTCTCGGGTCTAATGAAAAACTGTTTTTT
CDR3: CASSLGLGSNEKLFF

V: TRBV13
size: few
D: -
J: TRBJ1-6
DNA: TGTGCCAGCAGCTTGAATGAATCACCCCTCCACTTT
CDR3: CASSLNESPLHF

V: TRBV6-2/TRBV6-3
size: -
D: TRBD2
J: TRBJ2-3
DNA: TGTGCCAGCAGCCGCCACCGGCGGAGGTTCCAGCGGGAGGAGGGTGTGGATACGCAGTATTTT
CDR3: CASSRHRRRFQREEGVDTQYF

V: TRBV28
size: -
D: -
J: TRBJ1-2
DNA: TGTGCCAGCAGCGACAGCTATGGCTACACCTTC
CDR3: CASSDSYGYTF

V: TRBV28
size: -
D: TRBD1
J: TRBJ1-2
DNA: TGTGCCAGCAGTTCGACAGGGTCGGAATATGGCTACACCTTC
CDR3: CASSSTGSEYGYTF

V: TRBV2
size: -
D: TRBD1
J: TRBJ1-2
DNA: TGTGCCAGCAGAGTAGACAGGGTCAGTGGCTACACCTTC
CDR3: CASRVDRVSGYTF

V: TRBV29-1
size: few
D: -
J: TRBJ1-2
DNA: TGCAGCGTTGAAAGTCCGTACTATGGCTACACCTTC
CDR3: CSVESPYYGYTF

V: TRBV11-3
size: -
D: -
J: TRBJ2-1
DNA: TGTGCCAGCAGCTTAGCGGGAACCTCCTACAATGAGCAGTTCTTC
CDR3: CASSLAGTSYNEQFF

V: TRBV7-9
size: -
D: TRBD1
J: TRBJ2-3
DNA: TGTGCCAGCAGCTTCGGCCAGGGGGCAGATACGCAGTATTTT
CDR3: CASSFGQGADTQYF

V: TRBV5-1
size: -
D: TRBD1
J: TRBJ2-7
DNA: TGCGCCAGCAGCTCAGGGGACAGGGCTTACGAGCAGTACTTC
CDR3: CASSSGDRAYEQYF

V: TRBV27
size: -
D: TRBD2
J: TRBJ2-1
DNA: TGTGCCAGCAGTTTCGGCGGGAGACTTTACAATGAGCAGTTCTTC
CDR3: CASSFGGRLYNEQFF

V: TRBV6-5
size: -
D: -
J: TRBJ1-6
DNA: TGTGCCAGCCAGCTGACCGGAGGGGATAATTCACCCCTCCACTTT
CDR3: CASQLTGGDNSPLHF

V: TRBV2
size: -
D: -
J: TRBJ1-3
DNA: TGTGCCAGCAATGGAGTCGGTACGGGGGGAAACACCATATATTTT
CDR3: CASNGVGTGGNTIYF

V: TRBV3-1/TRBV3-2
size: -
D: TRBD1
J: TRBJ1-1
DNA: TGTGCCAGCAGCTTCGGACAGGCCCTGGCGGCTTTCTTT
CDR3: CASSFGQALAAFF

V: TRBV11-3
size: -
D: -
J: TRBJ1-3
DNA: TGTGCCAGCAGCTTAGCGTCTGGAAACACCATATATTTT
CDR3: CASSLASGNTIYF

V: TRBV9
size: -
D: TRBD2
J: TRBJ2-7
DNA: TGTGCCAGCAGCGTGACTAGCGGGAGTGACGAGCAGTACTTC
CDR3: CASSVTSGSDEQYF

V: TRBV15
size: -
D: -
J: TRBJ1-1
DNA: TGTGCCACCAGCAGAGGCGGGGGGGCTGAAGCTTTCTTT
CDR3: CATSRGGGAEAFF

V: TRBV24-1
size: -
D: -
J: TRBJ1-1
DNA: TGTGCCACCAACGCGTACAGGGAGGTTCAGCTATACACTGAAGCTTTCTTT
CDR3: CATNAYREVQLYTEAFF

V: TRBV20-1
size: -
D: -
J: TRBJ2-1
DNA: TGCAGTGCTAGTTTAACTCCTGCTACCTACAATGAGCAGTTCTTC
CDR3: CSASLTPATYNEQFF

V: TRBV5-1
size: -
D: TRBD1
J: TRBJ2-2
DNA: TGCGCCACCCGGCGCGGGACAGGGGACGGGGAGCTGTTTTTT
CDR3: CATRRGTGDGELFF

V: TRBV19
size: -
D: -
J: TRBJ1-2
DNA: TGTGCCAGTAGACCGGACAGTAACTATGGCTACACCTTC
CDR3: CASRPDSNYGYTF

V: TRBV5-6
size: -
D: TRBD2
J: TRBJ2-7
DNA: TGTGCCAGCAGCTCACTGGGACTAGTTTCCTACGAGCAGTACTTC
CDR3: CASSSLGLVSYEQYF

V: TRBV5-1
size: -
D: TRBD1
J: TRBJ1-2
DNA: TGCGCCAGCAGCTTACTATCCACAGGGGGCTCTGGCTACACCTTC
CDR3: CASSLLSTGGSGYTF

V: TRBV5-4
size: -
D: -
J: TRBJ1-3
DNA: TGTGCCAGCAGCTTGGACGGGGGATCGGCGTTTGGAAACACCATATATTTT
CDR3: CASSLDGGSAFGNTIYF

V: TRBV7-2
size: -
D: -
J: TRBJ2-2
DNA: TGTGCCTGGCGGGGCAAAGATGGGACGCCGAACACCGGGGAGCTGTTTTTT
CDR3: CAWRGKDGTPNTGELFF

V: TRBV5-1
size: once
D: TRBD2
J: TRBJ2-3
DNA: TGCGCCAGCAGCTGGGTAGCGGGGGGGCAAGATACGCAGTATTTT
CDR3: CASSWVAGGQDTQYF

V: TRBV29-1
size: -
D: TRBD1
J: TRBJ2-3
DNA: TGCAGCCAAGGGACAGGGGGCCTCACAGATACGCAGTATTTT
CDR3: CSQGTGGLTDTQYF

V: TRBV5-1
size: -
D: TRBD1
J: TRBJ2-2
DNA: TGCGCCAGCAGAGGACAGGGCGACACCGGGGAGCTGTTTTTT
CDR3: CASRGQGDTGELFF

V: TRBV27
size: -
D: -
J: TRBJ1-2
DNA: TGTGCCAGCAGTTTATTGGAGGGTGGCTACACCTTC
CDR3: CASSLLEGGYTF

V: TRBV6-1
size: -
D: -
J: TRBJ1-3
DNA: TGTGCCAGCAGTGCGGAATTGGTTAGCTCTGGAAACACCATATATTTT
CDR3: CASSAELVSSGNTIYF

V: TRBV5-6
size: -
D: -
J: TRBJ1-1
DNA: TGTGCCAGCACCTTGGCCGGGAGGTACACTGAAGCTTTCTTT
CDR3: CASTLAGRYTEAFF

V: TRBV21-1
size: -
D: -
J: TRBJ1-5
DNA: -
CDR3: CASSKWGRGNQPQHF

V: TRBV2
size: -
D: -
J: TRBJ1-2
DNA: TGTGCCAGCAGTGAAGGGGGGCCGAGCCTTAGCTATGGCTACACCTTC
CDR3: CASSEGGPSLSYGYTF

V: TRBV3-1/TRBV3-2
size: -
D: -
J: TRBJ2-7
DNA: TGTGCCAGCAGCCAAGTTCGGGCCTACGAGCAGTACTTC
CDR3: CASSQVRAYEQYF

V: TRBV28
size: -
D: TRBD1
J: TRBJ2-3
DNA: TGTGCCAGCAGTCCCCAGGGGACAGTCACCACAGATACGCAGTATTTT
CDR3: CASSPQGTVTTDTQYF

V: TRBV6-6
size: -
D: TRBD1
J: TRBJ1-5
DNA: TGTGCCAGTAAACAGGACAGGGTGTGGGATCAGCCCCAGCATTTT
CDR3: CASKQDRVWDQPQHF

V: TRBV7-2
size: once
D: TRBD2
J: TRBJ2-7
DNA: TGTGCCAGCAGCTTCGGGGCGGGAGGGCCTTACGAGCAGTACTTC
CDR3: CASSFGAGGPYEQYF

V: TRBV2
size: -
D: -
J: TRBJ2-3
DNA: TGTGCCACCCTATTGACTATGGGACATAACCGAGATACGCAGTATTTT
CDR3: CATLLTMGHNRDTQYF

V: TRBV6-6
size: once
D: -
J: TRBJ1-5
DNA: TGTGCCAGCAGTCCACTCGGGACACGGTATAGCAATCAGCCCCAGCATTTT
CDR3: CASSPLGTRYSNQPQHF

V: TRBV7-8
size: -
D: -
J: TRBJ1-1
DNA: TGTGCCAGCAGCTCAGGGGCTACGAACACTGAAGCTTTCTTT
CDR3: CASSSGATNTEAFF

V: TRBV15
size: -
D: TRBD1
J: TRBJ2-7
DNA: TGTGCCACCAGCCCCGGTCCCGGGACAGGTTACGAGCAGTACTTC
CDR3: CATSPGPGTGYEQYF

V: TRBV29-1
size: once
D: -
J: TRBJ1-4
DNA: TGCAGCGTTGTAGCAACTAATGAAAAACTGTTTTTT
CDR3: CSVVATNEKLFF

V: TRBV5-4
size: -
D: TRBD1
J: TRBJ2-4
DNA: TGTGCCAGCAGCTTGCGACCGGACAGGGGCGGAGCCAAAAACATTCAGTACTTC
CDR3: CASSLRPDRGGAKNIQYF

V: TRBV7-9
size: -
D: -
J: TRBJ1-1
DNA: TGTGCCAGCAGCTTGTCCGACCCGGGAACGGGGGGCACTGAAGCTTTCTTT
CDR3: CASSLSDPGTGGTEAFF

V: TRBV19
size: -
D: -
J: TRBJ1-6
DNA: TGTGCCAGTAGTAGCGGGGGGCAGGGGTCACCCCTCCACTTT
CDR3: CASSSGGQGSPLHF

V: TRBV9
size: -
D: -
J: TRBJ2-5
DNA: TGTGCCAGCAGCGTAGACCGCACCCAAGAGACCCAGTACTTC
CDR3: CASSVDRTQETQYF